This T cell receptor (beta chain) was sequenced in a study of PD-1 blockade in classical Hodgkin lymphoma. The study, taken as a whole, reports: A significant rise in TCR diversity by C4D1 was seen for CD4+ but not CD8+ cells. Diversity similar to that of newly diagnosed patients was seen at baseline in complete responders. Anyone who began nivolumab under 1 year after ASCT was excluded.

This clone was found a few times. The antigen remains unidentified. The V gene's germline CDR1 is MDHEN and CDR2 SYDVKM. CDR3 size: 16 residues. V shed 3 bases and J shed 0 bases, with 12 bases lying between them. Following autologous stem cell transplantation, relapse occurred in every patient, and exposure to brentuximab vedotin varied. Sequencing was performed with immunoSEQ multiplex PCR; in TCRdb, only in-frame clones are kept and a portion is missing. The table includes roughly 30,000 clones, 70% detected once. This receptor was taken from a human donor with classical Hodgkin lymphoma. The chain is built from TRBV28 and TRBJ1-5; no firm D call. The specimen comprised peripheral blood mononuclear cells (PBMCs), sampled before the second cycle of nivolumab. The CDR3, as DNA: TGTGCCAGCAGTTTCTCCAGTATCTATAGCAATCAGCCCCAGCATTTT. Protein product: CASSFSSIYSNQPQHF.